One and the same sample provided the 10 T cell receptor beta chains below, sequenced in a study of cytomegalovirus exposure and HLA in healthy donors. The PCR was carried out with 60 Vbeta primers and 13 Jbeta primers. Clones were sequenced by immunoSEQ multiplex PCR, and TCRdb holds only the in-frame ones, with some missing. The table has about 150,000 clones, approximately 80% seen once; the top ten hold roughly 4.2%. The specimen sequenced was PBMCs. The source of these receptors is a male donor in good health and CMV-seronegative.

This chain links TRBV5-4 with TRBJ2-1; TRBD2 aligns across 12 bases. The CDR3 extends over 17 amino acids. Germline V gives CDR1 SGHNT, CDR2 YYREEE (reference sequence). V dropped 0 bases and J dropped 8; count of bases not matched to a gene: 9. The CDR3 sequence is CASSLELSSGGADEQFF. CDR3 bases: TGTGCCAGCAGCTTGGAACTCTCTAGCGGGGGGGCCGATGAGCAGTTCTTC.

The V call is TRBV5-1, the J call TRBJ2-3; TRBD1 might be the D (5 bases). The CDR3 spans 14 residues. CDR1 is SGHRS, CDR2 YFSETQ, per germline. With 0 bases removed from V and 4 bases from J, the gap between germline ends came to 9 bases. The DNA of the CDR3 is TGCGCCAGCAGCTTGGCGTCAGGGCCAGATACGCAGTATTTT. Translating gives CASSLASGPDTQYF.

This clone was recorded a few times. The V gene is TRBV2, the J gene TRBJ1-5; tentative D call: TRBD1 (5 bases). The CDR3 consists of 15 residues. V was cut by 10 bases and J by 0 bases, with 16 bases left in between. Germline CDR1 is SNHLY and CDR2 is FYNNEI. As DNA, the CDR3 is TGTGCCATTTCACGGGACTCAGCTAGCAATCAGCCCCAGCATTTT. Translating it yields CAISRDSASNQPQHF.

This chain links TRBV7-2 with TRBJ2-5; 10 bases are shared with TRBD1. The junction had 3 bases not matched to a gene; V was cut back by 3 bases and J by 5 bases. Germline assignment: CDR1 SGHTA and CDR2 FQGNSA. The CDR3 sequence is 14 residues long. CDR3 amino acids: CASSLSGQGETQYF. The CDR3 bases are TGTGCCAGCAGCTTGTCGGGACAGGGGGAGACCCAGTACTTC.

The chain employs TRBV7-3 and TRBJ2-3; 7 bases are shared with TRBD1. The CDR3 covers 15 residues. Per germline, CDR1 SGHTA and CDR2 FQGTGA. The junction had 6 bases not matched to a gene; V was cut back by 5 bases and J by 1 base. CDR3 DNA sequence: TGTGCCAGCAGCCCTACCGGGACAGGCACAGATACGCAGTATTTT. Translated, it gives CASSPTGTGTDTQYF.

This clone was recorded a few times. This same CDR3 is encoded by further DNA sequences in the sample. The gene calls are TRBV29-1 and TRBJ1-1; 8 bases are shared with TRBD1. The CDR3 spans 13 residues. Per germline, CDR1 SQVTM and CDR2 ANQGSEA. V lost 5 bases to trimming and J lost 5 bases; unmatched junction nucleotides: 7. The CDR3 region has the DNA TGCAGCGTTCGGACAGGGTTGAGGACTGAAGCTTTCTTT. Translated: CSVRTGLRTEAFF.

CDR3 sequence (DNA): TGTGCCAGCAGCTCCTATCACTACGAGCAGTACTTC. Translation gives CASSSYHYEQYF. The J gene is TRBJ2-7, the V gene TRBV7-6; D gene ambiguous. The CDR3 has 12 residues. Germline assignment: CDR1 SGHVS and CDR2 FNYEAQ. Trimming stripped 4 bases from V and 3 bases from J, with 7 bases between.

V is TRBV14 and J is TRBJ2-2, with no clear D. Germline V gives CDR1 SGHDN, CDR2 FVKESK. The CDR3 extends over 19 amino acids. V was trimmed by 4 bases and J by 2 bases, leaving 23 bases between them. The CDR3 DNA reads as TGTGCCAGCAGCCCCTACGGGTTCACCCAAGCTGAAAACACCGGGGAGCTGTTTTTT. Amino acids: CASSPYGFTQAENTGELFF.

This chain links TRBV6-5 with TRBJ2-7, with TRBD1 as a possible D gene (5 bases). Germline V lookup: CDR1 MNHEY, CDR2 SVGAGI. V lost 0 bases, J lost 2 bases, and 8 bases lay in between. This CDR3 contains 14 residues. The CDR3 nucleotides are TGTGCCAGCAGTTACTCGCAGGGCCCCTACGAGCAGTACTTC. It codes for CASSYSQGPYEQYF.

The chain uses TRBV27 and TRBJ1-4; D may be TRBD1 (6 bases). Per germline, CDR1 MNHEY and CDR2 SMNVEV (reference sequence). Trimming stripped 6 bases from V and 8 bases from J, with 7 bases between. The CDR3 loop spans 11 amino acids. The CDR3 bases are TGTGCCAGCAGCCAGGGGGAAAAACTGTTTTTT. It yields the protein CASSQGEKLFF. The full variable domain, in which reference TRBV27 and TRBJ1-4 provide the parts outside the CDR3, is EAQVTQNPRYLITVTGKKLTVTCSQNMNHEYMSWYRQDPGLGLRQIYYSMNVEVTDKGDVPEGYKVSRKEKRNFPLILESPSPNQTSLYFCASSQGEKLFFGSGTQLSVL.